A single sample gave rise to the 23 T cell receptor beta chains below, sequenced in a study of cytomegalovirus exposure and HLA in healthy donors. The PCR ran on 60 Vbeta and 13 Jbeta primers. This table comes from immunoSEQ multiplex PCR, and its TCRdb copy is limited to in-frame clones, with some not included. Seen here are approximately 140,000 clones, more than 60% observed once, and the top ten hold under 2%. Sequencing used PBMCs. The receptors were sampled from a female donor in good health and CMV-seronegative.

This clone was counted once. The chain joins TRBV12-5 to TRBJ1-2; 7 nucleotides line up with TRBD1. The CDR3 spans 14 residues. V dropped 1 base and J dropped 5; count of bases not matched to a gene: 4. From germline, CDR1 is LGHNT and CDR2 FRNRAP. The CDR3 spells CASGLEMDRYGYTF. The CDR3 DNA reads as TGTGCTAGTGGTTTGGAGATGGACAGGTATGGCTACACCTTC.

The J gene is TRBJ1-3, the V gene TRBV4-1; D is ambiguous. Germline CDR1 and CDR2: MGHRA and YSYEKL. The germline V and J ends were trimmed by 1 base and 4 bases, with 11 bases remaining between them. The CDR3 is made up of 15 amino acids. CDR3 sequence: CASSQALNQGNTIYF. CDR3 nucleotides: TGCGCCAGCAGCCAAGCTCTCAACCAGGGAAACACCATATATTTT.

The genes are TRBV7-9 and TRBJ1-4; D possibly corresponds to TRBD1 (6 bases). Germline loops: CDR1 SEHNR, CDR2 FQNEAQ (reference sequence). The CDR3 contains 17 residues. The V and J ends lost 5 bases and 4 bases respectively, with 20 bases between them. The CDR3 region has the DNA TGTGCCAGCAGCCCGCGAATCGGGGGGGCAGTTAATGAAAAACTGTTTTTT. Translating it yields CASSPRIGGAVNEKLFF.

The chain employs TRBV10-1 and TRBJ2-7; tentative D call: TRBD2 (6 bases). The CDR3 is made up of 14 amino acids. The germline CDR1 and CDR2 sequences are WNHNN and SYGVQD (reference sequence). The V and J ends lost 3 bases and 5 bases respectively, with 14 bases between them. The CDR3 loop reads CASSEGGDDDEQYF. In DNA, the CDR3 is TGCGCCAGCAGTGAAGGAGGGGACGACGACGAGCAGTACTTC.

This clone was observed once. The chain uses TRBV6-5 and TRBJ2-5; 8 nucleotides match TRBD2. The end of the DNA fits TRBJ2-7 better, so the J call may be wrong. In germline, CDR1 is MNHEY, CDR2 SVGAGI. This CDR3 region has 15 residues. In DNA form, the CDR3 reads TGTGCCAGCAGCCGGACTAGCCTTTCAACCTACGAGCAGTACTTC. It codes for CASSRTSLSTYEQYF.

The V call is TRBV11-3, the J call TRBJ2-6; weak D call: TRBD2 (5 bases). This CDR3 spans 19 amino acids. The V end was cut by 3 bases, the J end by 0 bases, with 18 bases between. The germline gives CDR1 SGHNT, CDR2 YENEEA. As DNA, the CDR3 is TGTGCCAGCAGCTTTGAGGGCAGAGCCCTTCTCTCTGGGGCCAACGTCCTGACTTTC. It is translated as CASSFEGRALLSGANVLTF.

V is TRBV6-1 and J is TRBJ1-2; 8 bases are shared with TRBD1. The J segment lost 4 bases and the V segment lost 5 bases, leaving 6 bases of the junction unmatched. Germline V CDR1 and CDR2: MNHNS, SASEGT. CDR3 length: 14 residues. In nucleotides, the CDR3 is TGTGCCAGCAGTCCCACTGGGACAGGCTATGGCTACACCTTC. This codes for CASSPTGTGYGYTF.

The CDR3 sequence: CASMRVTPYEQYF. CDR3 DNA: TGTGCCAGCATGAGAGTTACCCCCTACGAGCAGTACTTC. The J gene is TRBJ2-7, the V gene TRBV6-1; no clear D gene. Deletions cut 7 bases from V and 2 bases from J, with 12 bases between. Germline CDR1 reads MNHNS; CDR2 reads SASEGT. The CDR3 loop spans 13 amino acids.

With regard to this clone: The junction and the germline gene differ at one end; a read error may be behind it. V is TRBV7-7 and J is TRBJ1-3; D possibly corresponds to TRBD1 (6 bases). Germline-derived CDR1 and CDR2 are SSHAT and FNYEAQ (reference sequence). The CDR3 sequence is 13 residues long. The CDR3 reads CASSITGGNTIYF. In nucleotides, the CDR3 is TGTGCTAGCAGCATTACAGGGGGAAACACCATATATTTT.

The rearrangement joins TRBV9 to TRBJ1-2; TRBD1 agrees at 8 bases. The CDR3 totals 15 residues. Losses at the gene ends were 4 bases for V and 2 bases for J; bases not matched to a gene: 7. Germline loops: CDR1 SGDLS, CDR2 YYNGEE. CDR3 nucleotides: TGTGCCAGCAGCTTATACAGGGGGAGGAACTATGGCTACACCTTC. Its translation: CASSLYRGRNYGYTF.

The chain carries TRBV27 and TRBJ2-1; no clear D gene. V dropped 6 bases and J dropped 0 bases, with 6 bases sitting between them. The length of the CDR3 is 13 residues. Germline V CDR1 and CDR2: MNHEY, SMNVEV (reference sequence). As DNA, the CDR3 is TGTGCCAGCAGACGGAGCTCCTACAATGAGCAGTTCTTC. Residues: CASRRSSYNEQFF.

The rearrangement joins TRBV6-1 to TRBJ2-1; D possibly corresponds to TRBD2 (5 bases). The CDR3 has 14 residues. Germline loops: CDR1 MNHNS, CDR2 SASEGT. The V end lost 8 bases, the J end lost 9 bases, and 20 bases lay between the germline ends. CDR3 in amino acids: CASEGRAEGREQFF. The CDR3 nucleotides are TGTGCCAGCGAGGGCCGGGCCGAAGGCCGTGAGCAGTTCTTC.

The chain recombines TRBV6-1 with TRBJ2-3; TRBD1 might be the D (5 bases). This CDR3 has 15 amino acids. The V gene's germline CDR1 is MNHNS and CDR2 SASEGT. Trimming took off 4 bases at V and 0 bases at J, with 11 bases between the two ends. The chain's CDR3 is CASSAFQGSTDTQYF. The CDR3, as DNA: TGTGCCAGCAGTGCTTTCCAGGGCAGCACAGATACGCAGTATTTT.

This chain uses TRBV11-2 with TRBJ2-1, with TRBD1 matching 8 bases. The CDR3 consists of 18 residues. Per germline, CDR1 SGHAT and CDR2 FQNNGV. Germline trimming cut 5 bases from V and 4 bases from J; bases unmatched to any gene: 16. As DNA, the CDR3 is TGTGCCAGCAGCCCCTACCCCAGCGGACAGGGCCGATACAATGAGCAGTTCTTC. It yields the protein CASSPYPSGQGRYNEQFF.

J is TRBJ2-1 and V is TRBV4-2, with D uncertain. The CDR3 length is 12 residues. With 1 base removed from V and 8 bases from J, the gap between germline ends came to 6 bases. Germline V gives CDR1 LGHNA, CDR2 YNFKEQ. The CDR3 here is CASSQGRYEQFF. The CDR3 nucleotides are TGTGCCAGCAGCCAAGGGAGATATGAGCAGTTCTTC.

This rearrangement joins TRBV6-5 to TRBJ1-1; maybe TRBD1 (6 bases). The CDR3 totals 14 residues. Germline V gene data show CDR1 as MNHEY and CDR2 as SVGAGI. Deletions cut 2 bases from V and 6 bases from J, with 13 bases between. The CDR3 loop reads CASSYRGGGSEAFF. CDR3 bases: TGTGCCAGCAGTTACCGTGGGGGGGGCTCTGAAGCTTTCTTT.

V usage is TRBV5-1 and J usage is TRBJ2-7; TRBD1 aligns across 11 bases. CDR1 and CDR2 from the germline V gene are SGHRS and YFSETQ. After removal of 3 bases from V and 7 bases from J, the junction contained 6 bases not matched to a gene. The CDR3 is made up of 14 amino acids. Written as DNA, the CDR3 is TGCGCCAGCAGCTCCGGGACAGGGGGGAAAGAGCAGTACTTC. Amino acids: CASSSGTGGKEQYF.

The table lists this clone with a few counts. The rearrangement joins TRBV15 to TRBJ2-7; D possibly corresponds to TRBD2 (6 bases). This CDR3 is 15 amino acids long. Trimming took off 3 bases at V and 6 bases at J, with 18 bases between the two ends. Germline V gene lookup returns CDR1 LNHNV and CDR2 YYDKDF (reference sequence). The CDR3 nucleotides are TGTGCCACCAGCAGTCTACGGGGACCAGCGGGCGAGCAGTACTTC. Protein product: CATSSLRGPAGEQYF.

V and J are TRBV7-3 and TRBJ2-1, with 7 nucleotides matching TRBD1. In germline, CDR1 is SGHTA, CDR2 FQGTGA. J lost 7 bases, V lost 5 bases, and 8 bases had no gene match. CDR3 length: 14 amino acids. CDR3 nucleotides: TGTGCCAGCAGCCCGGGACAGTCTACGAATGAGCAGTTCTTC. Translating it yields CASSPGQSTNEQFF.

About this clone: Because the CDR3's place on the DNA is in doubt, the DNA is left out and the CDR3 is given as listed by TCRdb. CDR3: CASSSSSGGPVNTIYF. The rearrangement links TRBV28 to TRBJ1-3. Germline CDR1 MDHEN, CDR2 SYDVKM. Including both end residues, the CDR3 is 16 amino acids long.

This clone occurred a few times. The J gene is TRBJ2-2, the V gene TRBV10-1; D gene uncertain. This CDR3 region has 13 residues. Between the trimmed V and J ends, which lost 4 bases and 5 bases, there was a span of 8 bases. The germline V gene encodes CDR1 WNHNN and CDR2 SYGVQD (reference sequence). The CDR3 loop is CASSALVTGELFF. CDR3 coding DNA: TGCGCCAGCAGTGCTCTAGTTACCGGGGAGCTGTTTTTT.

This chain connects TRBV6-5 to TRBJ2-7, with TRBD2 as a possible D gene (6 bases). Trimming stripped 0 bases from V and 2 bases from J, with 8 bases between. The CDR3 has 14 amino acids. CDR1 MNHEY and CDR2 SVGAGI come from the germline V gene. The CDR3 DNA reads as TGTGCCAGCAGTTACTCTAGGACTACCTACGAGCAGTACTTC. Its translation is CASSYSRTTYEQYF.

This chain uses TRBV5-4 with TRBJ1-4; TRBD1 aligns across 10 bases. V shed 4 bases and J 8 bases; nucleotides not matched to a gene: 8. The CDR3 sequence is 15 residues long. Germline V gene lookup returns CDR1 SGHNT and CDR2 YYREEE (reference sequence). The CDR3 bases are TGTGCCAGCAGCGGGTCCGGGACAGGGGTCGAAAAACTGTTTTTT. Protein: CASSGSGTGVEKLFF.